The 21 T cell receptor beta chains reported below all come from one sample, sequenced in a study of cytomegalovirus exposure and HLA in healthy donors. 60 Vbeta and 13 Jbeta primers were used in PCR. The assay was immunoSEQ multiplex PCR, and TCRdb's table has in-frame clones only and misses some. This table has about 180,000 clones, 76% appearing once. Sequencing was carried out using PBMCs. These TCRs come from a young man in good health and CMV-seronegative.

This clone was detected a few times. The V and J genes are TRBV5-1 and TRBJ2-5, with TRBD1 identical over 8 bases. Per germline, CDR1 SGHRS and CDR2 YFSETQ. J lost 4 bases, V lost 4 bases, and 3 bases had no gene match. CDR3 length equals 13 residues. The CDR3 DNA follows: TGCGCCAGCAGCCAGGGGGCTCGAGAGACCCAGTACTTC. Residues: CASSQGARETQYF.

The J gene is TRBJ2-7, the V gene TRBV6-1, with D unclear. The length of the CDR3 is 15 residues. CDR1 and CDR2 from the germline V gene are MNHNS and SASEGT. Trimming removed 3 bases at V and 0 bases at J, with 12 bases between. CDR3 in amino acids: CASSDGAQFSYEQYF. In DNA, the CDR3 is TGTGCCAGCAGTGACGGAGCCCAATTCTCCTACGAGCAGTACTTC.

The V call is TRBV19, the J call TRBJ1-6; D ambiguous. The CDR3 sequence is 17 residues long. V was pared by 3 bases and J by 0 bases, with 12 bases between. Germline V CDR1 and CDR2: LNHDA, SQIVND (reference sequence). The CDR3 DNA follows: TGTGCCAGTAGTATGTTACGCGGAAGCTCCTATAATTCACCCCTCCACTTT. Encoded protein: CASSMLRGSSYNSPLHF.

This chain links TRBV9 with TRBJ2-7; tentative D call: TRBD2 (5 bases). Trimming pared 4 bases from V and 3 bases from J, leaving 8 bases between. This CDR3 comprises 12 residues. Germline V gene data show CDR1 as SGDLS and CDR2 as YYNGEE. CDR3 sequence reads: CASSPGNYEQYF. The CDR3 DNA sequence: TGTGCCAGCAGCCCCGGGAACTACGAGCAGTACTTC.

The V call is TRBV7-9, the J call TRBJ1-3; no clear D. The CDR3 is 16 residues long. Trimming stripped 2 bases from V and 0 bases from J, with 11 bases between. Germline-derived CDR1 and CDR2 are SEHNR and FQNEAQ (reference sequence). Here the CDR3 reads CASSLSWADSGNTIYF. The CDR3 DNA follows: TGTGCCAGCAGCTTATCTTGGGCCGACTCTGGAAACACCATATATTTT.

The sample holds a few counts of this clone. The V call is TRBV6-5, the J call TRBJ1-2; 7 bases are shared with TRBD1. The ends lost 0 bases at V and 8 bases at J; junction bases unmatched: 6. CDR3 size: 14 residues. CDR1 is MNHEY, CDR2 SVGAGI, per germline. This CDR3 is CASSYSGTALGYTF. The CDR3 bases are TGTGCCAGCAGTTACTCGGGGACAGCCTTGGGCTACACCTTC.

The V call is TRBV6-1, the J call TRBJ1-6; D remains unclear. Germline V gene sequence: CDR1 MNHNS, CDR2 SASEGT. The CDR3 is made up of 13 amino acids. Trimming removed 5 bases from V and 8 bases from J, with 10 bases in between. The CDR3 spells CASSPRRDSPLHF. CDR3 coding DNA: TGTGCCAGCAGTCCAAGGAGGGATTCACCCCTCCACTTT.

The V call is TRBV6-6, the J call TRBJ1-1, with a weak D call TRBD1 (5 bases). This CDR3 is built from 12 residues. V was trimmed by 11 bases and J by 5 bases, leaving 15 bases between them. Germline lookup yields CDR1 MNHNY and CDR2 SVGAGI (reference sequence). This chain's CDR3 is CAGGWGGTEAFF. As DNA, the CDR3 is TGTGCCGGGGGGTGGGGGGGGACTGAAGCTTTCTTT.

This chain joins TRBV6-5 and TRBJ1-1, with TRBD1 matching over 7 bases. Germline CDR1 MNHEY, CDR2 SVGAGI. The CDR3 contains 15 residues. The ends lost 2 bases at V and 4 bases at J; junction bases unmatched: 7. This CDR3 is CASSYHRQGGTEAFF. CDR3 nucleotides: TGTGCCAGCAGTTACCACCGACAGGGAGGCACTGAAGCTTTCTTT.

Here the CDR3 DNA reads TGTGCCAGCAGTACAACGACTAGCGGGGGGGCGAAGGGGGAGACCCAGTACTTC. It yields the protein CASSTTTSGGAKGETQYF. This chain uses TRBV27 with TRBJ2-5; 14 bases are a match to TRBD2. The ends lost 5 bases at V and 5 bases at J; junction bases unmatched: 13. The CDR3 length is 18 residues. Germline V CDR1 and CDR2: MNHEY, SMNVEV (reference sequence).

This sequence joins TRBV6-6 and TRBJ2-7; D might be TRBD1 (6 bases). Per germline, CDR1 MNHNY and CDR2 SVGAGI (reference sequence). Trimming cost V 6 bases and J 3 bases, with 12 bases left between them. This CDR3 has 13 residues. CDR3 residues: CASSTGTYYEQYF. The CDR3 DNA reads as TGTGCCAGCAGCACCGGGACATACTACGAGCAGTACTTC.

The sample holds a few counts of this clone. The CDR3 coding sequence is TGTGCCAGCAGCACCCGCCCAGGGATGAACACTGAAGCTTTCTTT. It yields the protein CASSTRPGMNTEAFF. The chain uses TRBV6-4 and TRBJ1-1, with D perhaps matching TRBD1 (5 bases). Germline loops: CDR1 MRHNA, CDR2 SNTAGT. This CDR3 is 15 amino acids long. The germline V and J ends were trimmed by 6 bases and 0 bases, with 14 bases remaining between them.

This clone was seen only a few times. The chain combines TRBV9 with TRBJ2-3; TRBD2 might be the D (5 bases). Germline lookup yields CDR1 SGDLS and CDR2 YYNGEE. This CDR3 has 16 residues. Trimming stripped 0 bases from V and 2 bases from J, with 13 bases between. The CDR3, as DNA: TGTGCCAGCAGCGTAGAGTTAAGCGGATTCACAGATACGCAGTATTTT. It is translated as CASSVELSGFTDTQYF.

This sequence joins TRBV19 and TRBJ2-7, with 9 bases lining up with TRBD1. The V segment lost 3 bases and the J segment 1 base; nucleotides outside the gene matches: 10. Per the germline V gene, CDR1 is LNHDA and CDR2 is SQIVND (reference sequence). This CDR3 contains 17 residues. The CDR3 DNA sequence: TGTGCCAGTAGTATCCGATCGGGACAGGGCGCATCCTACGAGCAGTACTTC. It specifies CASSIRSGQGASYEQYF.

This clone has more than one count but fewer than ten. This chain joins TRBV29-1 and TRBJ1-1, with D uncertain. Germline CDR1 and CDR2: SQVTM and ANQGSEA. The CDR3 contains 14 residues. Trimming cost V 4 bases and J 7 bases, with 19 bases left between them. CDR3 nucleotide sequence: TGCAGCGTTGGATCTGAGGGCCGGGATCTTGAAGCTTTCTTT. Translated, it gives CSVGSEGRDLEAFF.

The rearrangement joins TRBV19 to TRBJ1-1; D may be TRBD1 (6 bases). Germline assignment: CDR1 LNHDA and CDR2 SQIVND (reference sequence). The germline V and J ends were trimmed by 4 bases and 0 bases, with 9 bases remaining between them. The CDR3 loop spans 14 amino acids. CDR3 in amino acids: CASSTWTVNTEAFF. CDR3 in DNA: TGTGCCAGTAGTACCTGGACAGTGAACACTGAAGCTTTCTTT.

V usage is TRBV7-9 and J usage is TRBJ1-3, with unresolved D. Germline CDR1 SEHNR, CDR2 FQNEAQ (reference sequence). The CDR3 is 16 residues long. Deletions cut 6 bases from V and 4 bases from J, with 19 bases between. CDR3 region: CASRSAGLMSGNTIYF. CDR3 in DNA: TGTGCCAGCAGGTCTGCAGGCCTTATGTCAGGAAACACCATATATTTT.

This chain uses TRBV25-1 with TRBJ2-7; 11 bases are shared with TRBD2. CDR3 size: 12 residues. Trimming removed 8 bases from V and 6 bases from J; junction bases left unmatched: 3. Germline V gene sequence: CDR1 MGHDK, CDR2 SYGVNS. The CDR3 here is CASEGLAVEQYF. The CDR3 DNA reads as TGTGCCAGCGAGGGACTAGCGGTCGAGCAGTACTTC.

Turning to this clone: Other DNA sequences in the sample encode the same CDR3. V gene TRBV5-1 combines with J gene TRBJ1-1; D is unclear. The CDR3 length is 13 residues. In germline, CDR1 is SGHRS, CDR2 YFSETQ. V lost 0 bases to trimming and J lost 1 base, with 4 bases between them. The CDR3 protein is CASSLGGNTEAFF. As DNA, the CDR3 is TGCGCCAGCAGCTTGGGCGGGAACACTGAAGCTTTCTTT.

The V gene is TRBV4-2, the J gene TRBJ1-6; no definite D call. The CDR3 is 14 amino acids. The germline V gene has CDR1 LGHNA and CDR2 YNFKEQ. The V end was cut by 0 bases, the J end by 7 bases, with 7 bases between. The CDR3 sequence: CASSQDGGNSPLHF. The CDR3 bases are TGTGCCAGCAGCCAAGACGGAGGGAATTCACCCCTCCACTTT.

V is TRBV5-6 and J is TRBJ2-3; D uncertain. CDR3 length: 15 residues. V was pared by 2 bases and J by 0 bases, with 10 bases between. CDR1 SGHDT and CDR2 YYEEEE come from the germline V gene. DNA of the CDR3: TGTGCCAGCAGCTTTTGGCAGGTTAGCACAGATACGCAGTATTTT. This encodes CASSFWQVSTDTQYF.